These 22 T cell receptor beta chains were all obtained from the same sample, sequenced in a study of OX40 agonist ivuxolimab in advanced cancers. Method: immunoSEQ multiplex PCR; TCRdb's copy keeps in-frame clones and lacks some. The sample yields approximately 79,000 clones, 94% seen once. The specimen comprised CD4+ or CD8+ T cells sorted from blood, sampled in a trial of the OX40 agonist ivuxolimab. These receptors all stem from an adult with an advanced solid tumor such as melanoma, head and neck, liver or kidney cancer.

This clone was recorded only once. This rearrangement joins TRBV28 to TRBJ2-7, with 12 bases matching TRBD1. V was pared by 3 bases and J by 4 bases, with 4 bases of the junction left unmatched. This CDR3 is 15 amino acids long. CDR1 MDHEN and CDR2 SYDVKM come from the germline V gene. CDR3: CASSFPGQGAYEQYF. Here the CDR3 DNA reads TGTGCCAGCAGTTTCCCGGGACAGGGGGCTTACGAGCAGTACTTC.

The chain combines TRBV27 with TRBJ2-1; 10 bases align to TRBD1. Germline V gives CDR1 MNHEY, CDR2 SMNVEV (reference sequence). The CDR3 totals 14 residues. Unmatched junction bases numbered 4, after V lost 5 bases and J lost 6 bases. The CDR3 loop reads CASSPGQGGNEQFF. DNA for the CDR3: TGTGCCAGCAGTCCAGGACAGGGGGGCAATGAGCAGTTCTTC.

J is TRBJ1-1 and V is TRBV5-1; TRBD1 aligns across 10 bases. CDR3 size: 15 residues. Germline-derived CDR1 and CDR2 are SGHRS and YFSETQ. V lost 3 bases to trimming and J lost 0 bases; unmatched junction nucleotides: 2. The CDR3 here is CASSSGQGMNTEAFF. Here the CDR3 DNA reads TGCGCCAGCAGCTCGGGACAGGGGATGAACACTGAAGCTTTCTTT.

V and J are TRBV7-9 and TRBJ2-1; 7 nucleotides agree with TRBD2. The germline CDR1 and CDR2 sequences are SEHNR and FQNEAQ (reference sequence). The CDR3 consists of 15 residues. J lost 4 bases, V lost 5 bases, and 8 bases had no gene match. DNA of the CDR3: TGTGCCAGCAGCCCGCTAGCGGACCCATACAATGAGCAGTTCTTC. It specifies CASSPLADPYNEQFF.

The chain couples TRBV5-6 to TRBJ1-1, with D possibly matching TRBD1 (5 bases). CDR3 length: 13 residues. The ends were cut back, 4 bases at V and 10 bases at J, with 17 bases in the middle. Germline V gives CDR1 SGHDT, CDR2 YYEEEE. The CDR3 coding sequence is TGTGCCAGCAGCCGCGGGACCCGGGACGGAGCTTTCTTT. Its translation is CASSRGTRDGAFF.

The rearrangement joins TRBV4-3 to TRBJ1-4, with a tentative D call TRBD1 (5 bases). From germline, CDR1 is LGHNA and CDR2 YSLEER. The germline V and J ends were trimmed by 0 bases and 7 bases, with 15 bases remaining between them. The CDR3 runs 16 residues. The CDR3, as DNA: TGCGCCAGCAGCCAAGATGGGGCGCCGAGGGGTGAAAAACTGTTTTTT. Its protein is CASSQDGAPRGEKLFF.

A note on this clone: The germline gene is not matched at one end of the junction; a read error may be the cause. The chain joins TRBV5-6 to TRBJ2-7; 9 nucleotides agree with TRBD1. The CDR3 length is 13 residues. Germline loops: CDR1 SGHDT, CDR2 YYEEEE. The CDR3 is CASSLLPSGQGNF. CDR3 bases: TGTGCCAGCAGCCTTCTCCCCAGCGGACAGGGGAACTTC.

The chain is built from TRBV4-1 and TRBJ2-7; 9 nucleotides agree with TRBD1. This CDR3 contains 15 residues. Trimming took 0 bases from V and 4 from J; bases not matched to a gene: 4. Germline-derived CDR1 and CDR2 are MGHRA and YSYEKL. In DNA, the CDR3 is TGCGCCAGCAGCCAAGAGACAGGGACAGGGTACGAGCAGTACTTC. Protein sequence: CASSQETGTGYEQYF.

The CDR3 sequence: CASSLEGLGYTF. CDR3 nucleotides: TGTGCCAGCAGCTTAGAGGGGCTTGGCTACACCTTC. The V gene is TRBV7-9, the J gene TRBJ1-2; tentative D call: TRBD1 (5 bases). The germline CDR1 and CDR2 sequences are SEHNR and FQNEAQ (reference sequence). This CDR3 is built from 12 residues. Trimming removed 1 base at V and 7 bases at J, with 7 bases between.

The chain recombines TRBV19 with TRBJ2-7; tentatively, D is TRBD2 (6 bases). Germline V lookup: CDR1 LNHDA, CDR2 SQIVND (reference sequence). V was shortened by 3 bases and J by 3 bases, with 9 bases between the two germline ends. The CDR3 contains 13 residues. CDR3 sequence reads: CASSMGGLYEQYF. In DNA form, the CDR3 reads TGTGCCAGTAGTATGGGGGGACTCTACGAGCAGTACTTC.

The count of this clone is one. The chain couples TRBV29-1 to TRBJ1-2; 8 positions match TRBD1. The CDR3 has 12 residues. The junction had 2 bases not matched to a gene; V was cut back by 4 bases and J by 4 bases. Germline V gene sequence: CDR1 SQVTM, CDR2 ANQGSEA. The CDR3 coding sequence is TGCAGCGTTGGACAGGGGACCTATGGCTACACCTTC. Translating it yields CSVGQGTYGYTF.

J is TRBJ2-7 and V is TRBV19; 9 bases are a match to TRBD1. This CDR3 is 15 amino acids long. The germline gives CDR1 LNHDA, CDR2 SQIVND (reference sequence). Trimming took 7 bases from V and 0 from J; bases not matched to a gene: 7. This chain's CDR3 is CASTEGTGPSYEQYF. DNA for the CDR3: TGTGCCAGTACCGAGGGGACAGGGCCCTCCTACGAGCAGTACTTC.

The chain employs TRBV7-9 and TRBJ1-4; 7 nucleotides match TRBD1. The V segment lost 7 bases and the J segment 9 bases; nucleotides outside the gene matches: 17. This CDR3 has 16 amino acids. CDR1 is SEHNR, CDR2 FQNEAQ, per germline (reference sequence). DNA of the CDR3: TGTGCCAGCACCTCCCTAGCAGGGACAGCGGGGCAAAAACTGTTTTTT. Protein product: CASTSLAGTAGQKLFF.

This rearrangement joins TRBV19 to TRBJ1-1, with D possibly being TRBD1 (6 bases). V dropped 6 bases and J dropped 1 base, with 12 bases sitting between them. Germline lookup yields CDR1 LNHDA and CDR2 SQIVND (reference sequence). The CDR3 extends over 14 amino acids. The chain's CDR3 is CASSPGTPNTEAFF. As DNA, the CDR3 is TGTGCCAGTAGCCCCGGGACACCGAACACTGAAGCTTTCTTT. The complete variable domain, with remaining parts taken from reference TRBV19 and TRBJ1-1, reads DGGITQSPKYLFRKEGQNVTLSCEQNLNHDAMYWYRQDPGQGLRLIYYSQIVNDFQKGDIAEGYSVSREKKESFPLTVTSAQKNPTAFYLCASSPGTPNTEAFFGQGTRLTVV.

The rearrangement joins TRBV4-1 to TRBJ2-3; 10 bases agree with TRBD2. Germline lookup yields CDR1 MGHRA and CDR2 YSYEKL. V trimming: 0 bases; J trimming: 1 base; junction bases outside the gene matches: 1. The CDR3 totals 16 residues. The DNA of the CDR3 is TGCGCCAGCAGCCAAGAAACTAGCGGGGGCACAGATACGCAGTATTTT. Translating gives CASSQETSGGTDTQYF.

The chain uses TRBV5-1 and TRBJ2-7, with a weak D call TRBD1 (5 bases). V was clipped by 4 bases and J by 3 bases, with 8 bases between them. This CDR3 spans 12 amino acids. Germline CDR1 reads SGHRS; CDR2 reads YFSETQ. For the CDR3, the DNA is TGCGCCAGCAGCGCGGACAACTACGAGCAGTACTTC. This sequence encodes CASSADNYEQYF.

The gene calls are TRBV28 and TRBJ2-5; D possibly corresponds to TRBD1 (6 bases). Germline values: CDR1 MDHEN, CDR2 SYDVKM. Trimming removed 3 bases from V and 2 bases from J, with 7 bases in between. The CDR3 length is 13 residues. The CDR3 loop reads CASSLRGQETQYF. The CDR3 coding sequence is TGTGCCAGCAGTTTGAGGGGGCAAGAGACCCAGTACTTC. The variable domain in full, with the rest retrieved from reference TRBV28 and TRBJ2-5, is DVKVTQSSRYLVKRTGEKVFLECVQDMDHENMFWYRQDPGLGLRLIYFSYDVKMKEKGDIPEGYSVSREKKERFSLILESASTNQTSMYLCASSLRGQETQYFGPGTRLLVL.

The chain has TRBV19 and TRBJ2-1, with 10 positions matching TRBD2. Germline CDR1 LNHDA, CDR2 SQIVND (reference sequence). The CDR3 spans 16 residues. V shed 1 base and J 5 bases; nucleotides not matched to a gene: 5. CDR3 nucleotides: TGTGCCAGTAGTATAGTAGGCCTAGCGGGAGACAATGAGCAGTTCTTC. It yields the protein CASSIVGLAGDNEQFF.

V gene TRBV9 combines with J gene TRBJ1-4; D is perhaps TRBD1 (5 bases). Trimming removed 3 bases at V and 6 bases at J, with 18 bases between. CDR3 length: 16 residues. Looked up from germline, CDR1 is SGDLS and CDR2 is YYNGEE. The CDR3 region is CASSAKGPRGDEKLFF. As DNA, the CDR3 is TGTGCCAGCAGCGCAAAGGGGCCAAGAGGCGATGAAAAACTGTTTTTT.

The chain is built from TRBV25-1 and TRBJ2-7; TRBD1 agrees at 9 bases. V gave up 10 bases and J gave up 3 bases; unmatched junction bases: 7. The CDR3 has 13 residues. Germline assignment: CDR1 MGHDK and CDR2 SYGVNS. The CDR3 nucleotides are TGTGCCACCCTAGACAGGGGGGGCTACGAGCAGTACTTC. It is translated as CATLDRGGYEQYF.

The chain has TRBV4-3 and TRBJ1-5; TRBD1 matches 7 bases. V shed 1 base, J shed 5 bases, and the junction held 5 bases outside the gene matches. CDR3 length: 15 residues. Germline V CDR1 and CDR2: LGHNA, YSLEER. CDR3 sequence reads: CASSQGQGWDQPQHF. In nucleotides, the CDR3 is TGCGCCAGCAGCCAAGGACAGGGTTGGGATCAGCCCCAGCATTTT.

The rearrangement joins TRBV7-2 to TRBJ2-7, with D hard to call. V was clipped by 4 bases and J by 2 bases, with 3 bases between them. Looked up from germline, CDR1 is SGHTA and CDR2 is FQGNSA. There are 11 residues in the CDR3. The CDR3 region is CASSSTYEQYF. CDR3 nucleotide sequence: TGTGCCAGCAGCTCCACCTACGAGCAGTACTTC.